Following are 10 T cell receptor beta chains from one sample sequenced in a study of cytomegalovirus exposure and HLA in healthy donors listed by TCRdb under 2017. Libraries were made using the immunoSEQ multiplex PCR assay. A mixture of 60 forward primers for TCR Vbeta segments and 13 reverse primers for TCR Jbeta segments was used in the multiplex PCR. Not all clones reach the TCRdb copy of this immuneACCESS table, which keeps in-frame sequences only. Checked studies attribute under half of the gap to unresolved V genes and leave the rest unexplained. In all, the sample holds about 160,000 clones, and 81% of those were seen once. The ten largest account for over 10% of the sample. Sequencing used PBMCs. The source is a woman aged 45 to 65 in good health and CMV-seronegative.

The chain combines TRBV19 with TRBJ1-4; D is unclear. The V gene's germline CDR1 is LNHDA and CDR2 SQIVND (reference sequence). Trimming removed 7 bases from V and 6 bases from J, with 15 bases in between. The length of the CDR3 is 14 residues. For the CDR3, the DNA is TGTGCCAGTAATGGAGGAGGGAACGATGAAAAACTGTTTTTT. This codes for CASNGGGNDEKLFF.

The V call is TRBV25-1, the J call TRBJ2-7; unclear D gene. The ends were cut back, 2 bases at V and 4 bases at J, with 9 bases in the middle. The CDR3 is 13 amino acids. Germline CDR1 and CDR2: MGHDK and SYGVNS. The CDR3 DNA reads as TGTGCCAGCAGTGAAAGCGCGGTTTACGAGCAGTACTTC. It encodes CASSESAVYEQYF.

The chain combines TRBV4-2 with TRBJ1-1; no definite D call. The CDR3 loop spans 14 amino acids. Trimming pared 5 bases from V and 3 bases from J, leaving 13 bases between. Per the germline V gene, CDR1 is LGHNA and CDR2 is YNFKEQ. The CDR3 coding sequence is TGTGCCAGCAGCATAGGGAGGATATACACTGAAGCTTTCTTT. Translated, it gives CASSIGRIYTEAFF.

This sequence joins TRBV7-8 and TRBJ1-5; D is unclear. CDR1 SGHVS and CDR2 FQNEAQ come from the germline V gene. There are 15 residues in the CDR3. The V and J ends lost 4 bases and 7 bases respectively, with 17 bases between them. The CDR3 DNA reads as TGTGCCAGCAGCTCTAGGCGGCCGACTGGACAGCCCCAGCATTTT. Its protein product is CASSSRRPTGQPQHF.

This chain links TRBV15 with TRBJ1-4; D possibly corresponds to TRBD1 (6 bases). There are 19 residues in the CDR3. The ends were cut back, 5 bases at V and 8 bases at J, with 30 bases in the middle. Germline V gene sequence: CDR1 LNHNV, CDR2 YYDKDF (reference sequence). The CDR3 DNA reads TGTGCCACCAGCTTCGGGACGGACAGAACCCTTTGGGTGAGGGAAAAACTGTTTTTT. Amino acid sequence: CATSFGTDRTLWVREKLFF. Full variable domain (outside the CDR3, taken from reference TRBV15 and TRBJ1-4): DAMVIQNPRYQVTQFGKPVTLSCSQTLNHNVMYWYQQKSSQAPKLLFHYYDKDFNNEADTPDNFQSRRPNTSFCFLDIRSPGLGDTAMYLCATSFGTDRTLWVREKLFFGSGTQLSVL.

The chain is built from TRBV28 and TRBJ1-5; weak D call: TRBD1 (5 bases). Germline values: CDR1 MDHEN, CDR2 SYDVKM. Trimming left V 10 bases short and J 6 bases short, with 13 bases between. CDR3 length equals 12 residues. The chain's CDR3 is CATHGGFQPQHF. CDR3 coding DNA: TGTGCCACCCATGGGGGGTTTCAGCCCCAGCATTTT.

The CDR3, as DNA: TGTGCCAGCAGTGAAGACAGGGGGAAGGTTCATGGCTACACCTTC. Protein product: CASSEDRGKVHGYTF. The V call is TRBV6-1, the J call TRBJ1-2; 8 nucleotides line up with TRBD1. The CDR3 runs 15 residues. Trimming removed 1 base from V and 6 bases from J; junction bases left unmatched: 7. Germline CDR1 and CDR2: MNHNS and SASEGT.

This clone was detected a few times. The CDR3 coding sequence is TGTGCCAGCAGCTTAAGACAGGGGATGGACAATGAGCAGTTCTTC. As protein: CASSLRQGMDNEQFF. V is TRBV7-3 and J is TRBJ2-1, with 8 positions matching TRBD1. With 1 base clipped from V and 5 bases from J, the junction kept 4 bases outside the gene matches. This CDR3 spans 15 amino acids. Germline V gene sequence: CDR1 SGHTA, CDR2 FQGTGA.

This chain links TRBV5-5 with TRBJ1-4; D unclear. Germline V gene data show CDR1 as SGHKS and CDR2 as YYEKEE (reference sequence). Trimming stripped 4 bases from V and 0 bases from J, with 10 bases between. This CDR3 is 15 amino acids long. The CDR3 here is CASSVDITTNEKLFF. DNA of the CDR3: TGTGCCAGCAGCGTGGATATAACAACTAATGAAAAACTGTTTTTT.

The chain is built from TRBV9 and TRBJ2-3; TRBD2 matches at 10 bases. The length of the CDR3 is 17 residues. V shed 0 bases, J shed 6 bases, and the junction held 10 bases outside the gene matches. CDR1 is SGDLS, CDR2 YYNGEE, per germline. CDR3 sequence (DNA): TGTGCCAGCAGCGTAGGCGCTAGCGGGAGTGCGACGGATACGCAGTATTTT. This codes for CASSVGASGSATDTQYF. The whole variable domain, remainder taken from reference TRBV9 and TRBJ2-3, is DSGVTQTPKHLITATGQRVTLRCSPRSGDLSVYWYQQSLDQGLQFLIQYYNGEERAKGNILERFSAQQFPDLHSELNLSSLELGDSALYFCASSVGASGSATDTQYFGPGTRLTVL.